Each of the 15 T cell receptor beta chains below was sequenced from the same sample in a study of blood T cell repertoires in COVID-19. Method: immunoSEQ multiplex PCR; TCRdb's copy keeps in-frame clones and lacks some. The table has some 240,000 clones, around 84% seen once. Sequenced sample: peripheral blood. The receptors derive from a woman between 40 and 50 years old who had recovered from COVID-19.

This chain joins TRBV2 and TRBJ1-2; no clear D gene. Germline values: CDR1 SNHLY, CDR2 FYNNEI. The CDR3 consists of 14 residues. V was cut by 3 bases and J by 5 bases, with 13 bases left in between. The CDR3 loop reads CASSDSLKAYGYTF. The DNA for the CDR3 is TGTGCCAGCAGTGACTCTTTGAAAGCGTATGGCTACACCTTC.

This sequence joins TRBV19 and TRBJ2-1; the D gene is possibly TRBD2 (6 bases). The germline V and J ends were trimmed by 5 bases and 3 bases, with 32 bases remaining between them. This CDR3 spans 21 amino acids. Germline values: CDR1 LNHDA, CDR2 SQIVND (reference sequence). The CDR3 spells CASSPVGVGGFDTLFYNEQFF. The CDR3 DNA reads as TGTGCCAGTAGTCCGGTAGGGGTTGGGGGGTTCGACACCCTTTTCTACAATGAGCAGTTCTTC. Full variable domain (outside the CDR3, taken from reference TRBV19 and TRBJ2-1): DGGITQSPKYLFRKEGQNVTLSCEQNLNHDAMYWYRQDPGQGLRLIYYSQIVNDFQKGDIAEGYSVSREKKESFPLTVTSAQKNPTAFYLCASSPVGVGGFDTLFYNEQFFGPGTRLTVL.

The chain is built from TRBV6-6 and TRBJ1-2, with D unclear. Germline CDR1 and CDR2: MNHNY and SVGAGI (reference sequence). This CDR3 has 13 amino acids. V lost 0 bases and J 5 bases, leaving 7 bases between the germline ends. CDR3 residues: CASSYSIQYGYTF. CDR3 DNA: TGTGCCAGCAGTTACTCGATTCAGTATGGCTACACCTTC.

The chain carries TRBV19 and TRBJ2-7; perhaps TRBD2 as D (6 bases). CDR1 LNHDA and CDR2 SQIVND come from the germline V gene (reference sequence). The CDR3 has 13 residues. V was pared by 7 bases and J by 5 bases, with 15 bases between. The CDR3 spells CASKNRGTNEQYF. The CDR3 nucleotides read TGTGCCAGTAAAAACCGGGGGACCAACGAGCAGTACTTC.

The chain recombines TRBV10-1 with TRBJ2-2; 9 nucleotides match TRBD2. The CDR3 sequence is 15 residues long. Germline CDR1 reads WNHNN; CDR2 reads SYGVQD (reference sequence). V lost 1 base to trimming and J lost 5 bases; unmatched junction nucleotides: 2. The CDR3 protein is CASSELAGETGELFF. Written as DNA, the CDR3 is TGCGCCAGCAGTGAGTTAGCGGGGGAAACCGGGGAGCTGTTTTTT.

Written as DNA, the CDR3 is TGTGCCTGGAGCCAGGCCGATGAAGCTTTCTTT. Translated: CAWSQADEAFF. This rearrangement joins TRBV30 to TRBJ1-1; no definite D call. Germline V gene data show CDR1 as GTSNPN and CDR2 as SVGIG (reference sequence). Trimming took 3 bases from V and 7 from J, leaving 9 bases between them. The CDR3 contains 11 residues. Looking up the rest from reference TRBV30 and TRBJ1-1 gives the full variable domain: SQTIHQWPATLVQPVGSPLSLECTVEGTSNPNLYWYRQAAGRGLQLLFYSVGIGQISSEVPQNLSASRPQDRQFILSSKKLLLSDSGFYLCAWSQADEAFFGQGTRLTVV.

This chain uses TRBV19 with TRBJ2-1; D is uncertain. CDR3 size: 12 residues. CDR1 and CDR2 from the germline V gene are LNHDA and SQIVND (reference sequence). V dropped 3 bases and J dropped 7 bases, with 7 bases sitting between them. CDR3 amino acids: CASSISVNEQFF. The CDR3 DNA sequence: TGTGCCAGTAGTATTTCGGTGAATGAGCAGTTCTTC.

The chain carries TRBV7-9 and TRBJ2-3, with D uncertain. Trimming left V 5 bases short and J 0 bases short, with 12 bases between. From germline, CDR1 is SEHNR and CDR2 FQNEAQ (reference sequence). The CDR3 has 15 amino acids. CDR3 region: CASSGELLSTDTQYF. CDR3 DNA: TGTGCCAGCAGCGGAGAGCTCCTTAGCACAGATACGCAGTATTTT.

The CDR3 DNA sequence: TGTGCCAGCACACAGGGGTCGGGCACAGATACGCAGTATTTT. This sequence encodes CASTQGSGTDTQYF. V is TRBV2 and J is TRBJ2-3; TRBD1 matches at 7 bases. Trimming removed 7 bases from V and 1 base from J; junction bases left unmatched: 5. This CDR3 contains 14 residues. Germline V gene sequence: CDR1 SNHLY, CDR2 FYNNEI. Full variable domain (missing parts from reference TRBV2 and TRBJ2-3): EPEVTQTPSHQVTQMGQEVILRCVPISNHLYFYWYRQILGQKVEFLVSFYNNEISEKSEIFDDQFSVERPDGSNFTLKIRSTKLEDSAMYFCASTQGSGTDTQYFGPGTRLTVL.

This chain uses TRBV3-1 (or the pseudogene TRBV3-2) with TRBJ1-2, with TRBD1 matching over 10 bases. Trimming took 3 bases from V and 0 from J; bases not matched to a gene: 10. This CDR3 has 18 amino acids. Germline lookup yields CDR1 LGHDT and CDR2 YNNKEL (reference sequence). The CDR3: CASSQDRDRGTSNYGYTF. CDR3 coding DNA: TGTGCCAGCAGCCAGGACCGGGACAGGGGAACCTCTAACTATGGCTACACCTTC.

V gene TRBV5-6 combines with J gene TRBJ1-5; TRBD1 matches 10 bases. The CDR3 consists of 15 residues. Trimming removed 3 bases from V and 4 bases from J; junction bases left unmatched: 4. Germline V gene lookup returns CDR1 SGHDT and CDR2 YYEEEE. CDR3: CASSWGQGWNQPQHF. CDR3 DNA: TGTGCCAGCAGCTGGGGACAGGGGTGGAATCAGCCCCAGCATTTT.

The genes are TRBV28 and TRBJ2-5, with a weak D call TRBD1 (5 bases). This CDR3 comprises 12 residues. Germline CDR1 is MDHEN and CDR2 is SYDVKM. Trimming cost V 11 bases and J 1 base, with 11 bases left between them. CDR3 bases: TGTGCCGCAACCGACAGCCAAGAGACCCAGTACTTC. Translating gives CAATDSQETQYF.

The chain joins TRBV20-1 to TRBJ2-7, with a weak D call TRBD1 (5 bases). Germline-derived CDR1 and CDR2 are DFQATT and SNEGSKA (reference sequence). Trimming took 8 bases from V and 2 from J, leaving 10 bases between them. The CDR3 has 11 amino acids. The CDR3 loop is CSLLQAYEQYF. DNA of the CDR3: TGCAGTCTTTTACAGGCCTACGAGCAGTACTTC.

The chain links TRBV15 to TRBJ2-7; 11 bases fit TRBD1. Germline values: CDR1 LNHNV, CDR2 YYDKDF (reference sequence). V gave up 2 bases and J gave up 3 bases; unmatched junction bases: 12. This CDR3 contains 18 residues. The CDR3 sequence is CATSRKTNSGQGGYEQYF. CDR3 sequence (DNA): TGTGCCACCAGCAGAAAAACAAACTCGGGACAGGGGGGCTACGAGCAGTACTTC.

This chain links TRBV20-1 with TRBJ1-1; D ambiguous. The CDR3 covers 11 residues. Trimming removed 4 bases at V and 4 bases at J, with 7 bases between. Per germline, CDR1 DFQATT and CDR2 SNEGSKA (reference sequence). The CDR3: CSAKRSTEAFF. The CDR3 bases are TGCAGTGCTAAACGGAGCACTGAAGCTTTCTTT.